This section outlines one T cell receptor beta chain sequence together with its context. Its antigen specificity is not known. No base quality values were provided; no much bigger clone lies one nucleotide off. According to the study, the label for this sample's time point signals: blood 4 weeks post-SBRT, at nephrectomy. Reading the label with the study, this specimen's treatment or condition is: 15 Gy SBRT to primary tumor, nephrectomy 4 weeks later. The samples were drawn from a clinical trial, where primary renal cell carcinomas were treated with 15 Gy of stereotactic body radiation therapy and then removed by nephrectomy 4 weeks afterward. To follow tumor-enriched clonotypes, peripheral blood was collected serially from radiation-treated patients at baseline and again at 2 weeks and 4 weeks after SBRT. Renal cell carcinoma with clear cell pathology was present in all patients. The QIAamp DNA Blood Mini Kit (Qiagen) was used to prepare genomic DNA for TCR sequencing. Samples were included in the analyses only if all quality control checks were passed.

The germline V gene encodes CDR1 MGHRA and CDR2 YSYEKL. Measured from the cysteine to the phenylalanine, the CDR3 is 13 residues long. Just CDR3 DNA is preserved here, 39 bases in frame from base 1. Here V drops 5 bases and J drops 4 bases, and the junction holds 2 bases not matched to any gene. This record comes from a study of radiation and T cells in renal cell carcinoma (dated by TCRdb to about 2020). About the study as a whole: In total, 50 to 55 samples, comprising roughly 25 tumors and around 27 peripheral blood samples, were subjected to TCR beta sequencing. The last blood draw happened 4 weeks after radiation, timed to coincide with nephrectomy. A total of 4 million to 5 million unique CDR3 nucleotide sequences, encoding around 2.7 million unique CDR3 amino acid sequences, were found across all 50 or so samples. Results the study describes overall, beyond this receptor: Top tumor clonotypes rose in blood from baseline to 2 weeks post-radiation, then contracted by 4 weeks, suggesting transient expansion of tumor-resident clones. Because no pretreatment tumor biopsies were available, whether clonotypes were present in the tumor at baseline could not be determined. Effects of radiation dose or scheduling on the TCR repertoire could not be addressed with the single-armed trial design. Dynamics of the blood repertoire were not tracked past 4 weeks after treatment.

TCR beta libraries were generated from genomic DNA with the immunoSEQ kit, following the manufacturer's recommendations. To prepare libraries, a first multiplex PCR with proprietary primers was run, followed by a second PCR that added unique barcodes, and a bead cleanup was done after each round. A positive control reaction and a negative control reaction, both provided in the kit, were run with every batch of samples. The final libraries were assessed on an Agilent 4200 TapeStation D1000 ScreenTape, pooled by volume, and quantified by qPCR. An Illumina NextSeq500 fitted with a MidOutput 150-cycle cartridge performed the sequencing, running 156 Read1 cycles and 15 Index1 cycles with the kit's custom primers. The pooled library was loaded at roughly 0.98 pM with a roughly 20% PhiX control spike-in. From the authors' description of their analysis: The vendor-processed data were analyzed in R, and a clonotype was defined as all T cells that share the same CDR3 nucleotide sequence. In the clone abundance analyses, frequencies were normalized to the 10,000 most abundant clones in each sample. Before analysis, public T cell clones were removed, and these numbered fewer than six per sample on average. Tumor-enriched clonotypes and baseline blood-enriched clonotypes were defined as those with an abundance difference of at least 32-fold between compartments. A beta-binomial differential abundance model was used to identify clonotypes that were expanded or contracted between blood time points. The Baroni-Urbani and Buser coefficient was used to measure tumor-blood repertoire similarity, and groups were compared with two-tailed Wilcoxon tests in R. TCRdb re-hosts the immuneACCESS table, in-frame sequences only. Its copies lack some clones; in the studies checked, an unresolved V gene accounts for under half of them, and the cause for the rest is not known. The V and J calls and clone size were taken over from that table, and D and trimming were inferred from the DNA. The sample has 97,000 or so clones on record, approximately 80% of them singletons. The top ten constitute around 7.7% of the sample.

The sequencing here drew on blood, taken from a patient whose treatment included radiotherapy and nephrectomy. The TCR originated in a man in his sixties with renal cell carcinoma. This chain joins TRBV4-1 to TRBJ1-5, and TRBD1 matches 7 of the central bases. The DNA is TGCGCCAGCAGCGGACAGGTAAATCAGCCCCAGCATTTT. Translated, this is CASSGQVNQPQHF.